This entry describes one T cell receptor (beta chain). The antigen it recognizes is unknown. Per-base quality was not reported, and no clone a single base away is much larger than it. Receptor amplification or capture employed the immunoSEQ multiplex PCR assay. The authors processed their data as follows. To diagnose cytomegalovirus status from the catalog of TCR beta chain sequences, a statistical classification framework was built. Sourced from immuneACCESS, this table was stored by TCRdb with only in-frame sequences that have V and J called. A share of the clones is absent; for the studies checked, an unresolved V gene accounts for under half, and the remainder has no known explanation. D and trimming come from the DNA, and the V and J calls and clone size come from that table. The sample profile shows approximately 270,000 clones; almost 90% of them were found once. Under 0.45% of the sample lies in the top ten.

The donors were included in the validation cohort of roughly 120 subjects, a group kept apart from the approximately 700-subject first cohort. This sample was taken from a study of cytomegalovirus exposure and HLA in healthy donors (dated by TCRdb to 2016 to 2017). For the study in its entirety: According to a later analysis, the approximately 120 validation repertoires were produced on the same platform as the roughly 700 repertoires of the first cohort. The study was designed to test whether signatures of past pathogen exposure could be identified by cataloging public T cell receptors. High-throughput TCR immunosequencing, statistical association of individual TCRs with disease status, and machine learning were combined to predict cytomegalovirus infection status. A separate validation cohort of roughly 120 different subjects was used in addition to the approximately 670-subject first cohort.

General findings and caveats noted by the study authors: The authors suggested that the approach could potentially be generalized to other disease states and immunological phenotypes. While some public TCRs were present in many individuals, most TCR sequences turned up only very rarely across donors. The validation cohort had no HLA typing available for a later analysis, so co-occurrence within that cohort was assessed over all 130 or so repertoires. In vitro tests confirmed that a few of the cytomegalovirus-associated TCR beta chains recognize cytomegalovirus antigens. In the study, approximately 160 TCR beta chains were listed as associated with cytomegalovirus. Of the cluster scores, approximately 94% were above 0 in a later analysis, which found that TCRs clustered in the first cohort also tended to co-occur in the approximately 120 validation repertoires. Cytomegalovirus status was reported to be diagnosed by the classifier with high specificity and sensitivity in both the original and validation cohorts.

The germline V gene supplies CDR1 MNHNS and CDR2 SASEGT. Trimmed from V: 0 bases; trimmed from J: 6 bases; junction bases lacking a gene match: 8. Inclusive of the bounding cysteine and phenylalanine, the CDR3 is 16 residues long. Kept here is only the CDR3 DNA, which spans 48 bases and is read in frame from base 1. This TCR came from a woman aged 18-30 years in good health and CMV-seronegative. Recombination linked TRBV6-1 to TRBJ1-3, with 7 bases aligning to TRBD1. The specimen was PBMCs. The DNA is TGTGCCAGCAGTGAAGCGGTTTTGAGGGGGCCAAACACCATATATTTT. This gives the protein CASSEAVLRGPNTIYF.